This is a list of T cell receptor beta chains from one sample in a study of T-cell reconstitution after alpha-beta-depleted transplantation in children. Each CDR3 protein gets one entry after TCRdb re-called the PCR reads with MiXCR. Of 480,000 or so distinct CDR3 sequences in the sample, under 12% were seen once. Specimen: PBMCs, collected before TCRalphabeta/CD19-depleted stem cell transplant. The source is a child between 2 and 9 years old with inherited bone marrow failure, due to receive a stem cell transplant. Each CDR3 is given with its conserved first and last residue. Each record gives: V gene, D gene, CDR3 length, J gene, clone size, CDR3 protein, CDR3 DNA. D genes are given only for firm matches. Rows may omit the clone size; those that give it use once, few, many or a size class.

>TRBV7-2|.|15|TRBJ2-1|many
CASSLVATTRNEQFF
TGTGCCAGCAGCTTAGTAGCGACAACTCGCAATGAGCAGTTCTTC
>TRBV20-1|.|15|TRBJ2-1|few
CSARDGGSSYNEQFF
TGCAGTGCTAGAGATGGGGGGAGCTCCTACAATGAGCAGTTCTTC
>TRBV4-3|.|14|TRBJ2-3|many
CASSQELSSDTQYF
TGCGCCAGCAGCCAAGAACTTAGCTCAGATACGCAGTATTTT
>TRBV19|TRBD1|15|TRBJ1-1|many
CASSMEGQGNTEAFF
TGTGCCAGTAGTATGGAGGGACAGGGGAACACTGAAGCTTTCTTT
>TRBV5-1|.|16|TRBJ2-1|many
CASSLAGVHSYNEQFF
TGCGCCAGCAGCTTGGCCGGCGTACATTCCTACAATGAGCAGTTCTTC
>TRBV7-9|.|15|TRBJ2-3|few
CASSLGIANTDTQYF
TGTGCCAGCAGCTTAGGGATAGCTAACACAGATACGCAGTATTTT
>TRBV20-1|TRBD2|13|TRBJ2-1|many
CSALAGGPGEQFF
TGCAGTGCGCTAGCGGGAGGGCCGGGTGAGCAGTTCTTC
>TRBV4-1|.|15|TRBJ2-7|many
CASSQNADLSYEQYF
TGCGCCAGCAGCCAGAATGCGGACTTGAGCTACGAGCAGTACTTC
>TRBV5-1|.|15|TRBJ2-3|many
CASSFGEIITDTQYF
TGCGCCAGCAGCTTCGGCGAGATAATCACAGATACGCAGTATTTT
>TRBV7-2|.|15|TRBJ1-2|.
CASSPGGGINYGYTF
TGTGCCAGCAGCCCCGGGGGGGGGATTAACTATGGCTACACCTTC
>TRBV4-3|.|19|TRBJ2-6|few
CASSQARTRRVGGANVLTF
TGCGCCAGCAGCCAAGCCCGGACACGCCGGGTGGGGGGGGCCAACGTCCTGACTTTC
>TRBV14|TRBD2|16|TRBJ2-2|many
CASRPGLAGVVGELFF
TGTGCCAGCAGGCCGGGCCTAGCGGGAGTCGTGGGGGAGCTGTTTTTT
>TRBV4-1|.|14|TRBJ2-5|few
CASSQALPQETQYF
TGCGCCAGCAGCCAAGCTCTCCCCCAAGAGACCCAGTACTTC
>TRBV21-1|.|16|TRBJ2-5|many
CASSAWAGRYQETQYF
TGTGCCAGCAGCGCTTGGGCCGGGAGATACCAAGAGACCCAGTACTTC
>TRBV28|.|16|TRBJ1-1|many
CASSLKIGGMNTEAFF
TGTGCCAGCAGTTTAAAAATTGGGGGGATGAACACTGAAGCTTTCTTT
>TRBV12-3/TRBV12-4|TRBD2|13|TRBJ2-1|many
CASRLAGVNEQFF
TGTGCCAGCAGGCTAGCGGGAGTCAATGAGCAGTTCTTC
>TRBV7-7|.|16|TRBJ1-1|.
CASSLGPANMNTEAFF
TGTGCTAGCAGCTTAGGCCCTGCGAACATGAACACTGAAGCTTTCTTT
>TRBV20-1|.|10|TRBJ2-7|many
CSAAPYEQYF
TGCAGTGCGGCACCCTACGAGCAGTACTTC
>TRBV7-2|.|15|TRBJ2-3|few
CASSPFGASTDTQYF
TGTGCCAGCAGCCCGTTTGGGGCTAGCACAGATACGCAGTATTTT
>TRBV7-9|TRBD1|16|TRBJ1-1|many
CASSLRTGGKITEAFF
TGTGCCAGCAGCTTAAGGACAGGGGGTAAGATTACTGAAGCTTTCTTT
>TRBV7-2|TRBD1|15|TRBJ1-3|many
CASSVGQGAGNTIYF
TGTGCCAGCAGCGTGGGACAGGGGGCTGGAAACACCATATATTTT
>TRBV7-6|.|15|TRBJ2-3|many
CASSLVGRRTDTQYF
TGTGCCAGCAGCTTAGTAGGCCGGCGCACAGATACGCAGTATTTT
>TRBV11-2|TRBD2|16|TRBJ2-1|many
CASSLRRGSSYNEQFF
TGTGCCAGCAGCTTACGGCGGGGGAGCTCCTACAATGAGCAGTTCTTC
>TRBV6-2/TRBV6-3|.|13|TRBJ2-1|many
CASSYVWLNEQFF
TGTGCCAGCAGTTATGTATGGCTCAATGAGCAGTTCTTC
>TRBV5-1|TRBD2|15|TRBJ2-1|few
CASSSPAGGLHEQFF
TGCGCCAGCAGCTCCCCAGCGGGAGGACTCCATGAGCAGTTCTTC
>TRBV20-1|.|14|TRBJ2-7|few
CSARRDRVPYEQYF
TGCAGTGCTAGAAGAGACCGGGTTCCCTACGAGCAGTACTTC
>TRBV5-1|.|15|TRBJ1-4|many
CASSLEGGSNEKLFF
TGCGCCAGCAGCTTGGAGGGGGGGAGCAATGAAAAACTGTTTTTT
>TRBV12-3/TRBV12-4|.|17|TRBJ2-6|many
CASSPQGYMSGANVLTF
TGTGCCAGCAGTCCGCAGGGGTATATGTCTGGGGCCAACGTCCTGACTTTC
>TRBV20-1|.|15|TRBJ2-1|many
CSARADSTVTDEQFF
TGCAGTGCTAGGGCAGACTCTACCGTAACCGATGAGCAGTTCTTC
>TRBV5-1|.|15|TRBJ1-3|many
CASSSVGGSGNTIYF
TGCGCCAGCAGCTCGGTGGGGGGTTCTGGAAACACCATATATTTT
>TRBV29-1|.|13|TRBJ2-1|.
CSVGGISLNEQFF
TGCAGCGTAGGAGGGATTAGCCTCAATGAGCAGTTCTTC
>TRBV6-4|TRBD2|13|TRBJ2-1|many
CASSELAGNEQFF
TGTGCCAGCAGTGAGCTAGCGGGCAATGAGCAGTTCTTC
>TRBV5-5|TRBD1|17|TRBJ1-5|many
CASSLFGQVGLNQPQHF
TGTGCCAGCAGCCTTTTCGGACAGGTGGGGCTCAATCAGCCCCAGCATTTT
>TRBV20-1|.|13|TRBJ2-7|many
CSASGGTVNEQYF
TGCAGTGCTAGTGGAGGGACGGTTAACGAGCAGTACTTC
>TRBV6-2/TRBV6-3|TRBD1|13|TRBJ1-5|many
CASTGRGNQPQHF
TGTGCCAGCACCGGCAGGGGGAATCAGCCCCAGCATTTT
>TRBV12-3/TRBV12-4|TRBD2|14|TRBJ2-3|.
CASSLRTSGMAQYF
TGTGCCAGCAGTTTACGGACTAGCGGGATGGCGCAGTATTTT
>TRBV28|.|15|TRBJ1-1|once
CASSPDRGRDTEAFF
TGTGCCAGCAGCCCCGACCGGGGGCGCGACACTGAAGCTTTCTTT
>TRBV5-6|.|12|TRBJ1-2|.
CASSSGEGGYTF
TGTGCCAGCAGCTCCGGGGAGGGCGGCTACACCTTC
>TRBV3-1|.|16|TRBJ2-1|few
CASSQEASSRYNEQFF
TGTGCCAGCAGCCAAGAGGCGTCTAGCCGCTACAATGAGCAGTTCTTC
>TRBV10-2|TRBD1|15|TRBJ2-1|.
CASSVRQGRYNEQFF
TGCGCCAGCAGTGTTAGACAGGGGAGATACAATGAGCAGTTCTTC
>TRBV10-3|.|15|TRBJ2-3|many
CAISVMGMSTDTQYF
TGTGCCATCAGTGTAATGGGGATGAGCACAGATACGCAGTATTTT
>TRBV24-1|.|14|TRBJ2-6|few
CATSRGSGANVLTF
TGTGCCACCAGTCGTGGCTCTGGGGCCAACGTCCTGACTTTC
>TRBV7-9|.|13|TRBJ2-7|many
CASSFDSYYEQYF
TGTGCCAGCAGCTTCGACAGTTACTACGAGCAGTACTTC
>TRBV11-3|.|17|TRBJ1-2|.
CASSYRNDGQKNYGYTF
TGTGCCAGCAGCTACCGCAACGACGGCCAAAAAAACTATGGCTACACCTTC
>TRBV11-2|.|14|TRBJ2-5|many
CASSLDLVRETQYF
TGTGCCAGCAGCTTAGATCTAGTGAGAGAGACCCAGTACTTC
>TRBV4-3|.|16|TRBJ1-5|.
CASSQDWPGSNQPQHF
TGCGCCAGCAGCCAAGATTGGCCAGGTAGCAATCAGCCCCAGCATTTT
>TRBV5-5|.|15|TRBJ2-7|many
CASSLRDTFAREQYF
TGTGCCAGCAGCTTAAGGGACACCTTTGCGCGGGAGCAGTACTTC
>TRBV12-3/TRBV12-4|.|12|TRBJ2-3|many
CASRTPADTQYF
TGTGCCAGCAGGACACCTGCAGATACGCAGTATTTT
>TRBV7-6|.|15|TRBJ1-2|.
CASSLEPTGNYGYTF
TGTGCCAGCAGCTTAGAGCCCACAGGAAACTATGGCTACACCTTC
>TRBV4-3|TRBD1|14|TRBJ2-7|many
CASSLSGTAYEQYF
TGCGCCAGCAGCCTCTCCGGGACAGCCTACGAGCAGTACTTC
>TRBV10-1|.|15|TRBJ2-2|few
CASSPGTRDTGELFF
TGCGCCAGCAGCCCCGGGACCCGGGACACCGGGGAGCTGTTTTTT
>TRBV20-1|.|13|TRBJ2-5|few
CSARDVQKETQYF
TGCAGTGCTAGAGATGTACAGAAAGAGACCCAGTACTTC